This T cell receptor (beta chain) was captured in a study of human T cells and chemical hapten exposure. This clonotype was recorded many times. This CDR3 is built from 19 residues. V gave up 2 bases and J gave up 0 bases; unmatched junction bases: 13. CDR1 is SGHRS, CDR2 YFSETQ, per germline. Whole blood that had not been fractionated was the source of extracted total RNA. TCRdb independently ran MiXCR on the 5' RACE reads; one entry per CDR3 protein. Of tens of thousands of distinct CDR3 sequences listed, roughly 8% are singletons. The sequence was collected from a male donor in good health. This chain connects TRBV5-1 to TRBJ2-7; TRBD2 agrees at 11 bases. The CDR3 sequence: CASSFPHRTTSGDSYEQYF. In DNA, the CDR3 is TGCGCCAGCAGCTTCCCTCATAGAACGACTAGCGGGGACTCCTACGAGCAGTACTTC. Based on the CDR3 plus reference TRBV5-1 and TRBJ2-7, the full variable domain is KAGVTQTPRYLIKTRGQQVTLSCSPISGHRSVSWYQQTPGQGLQFLFEYFSETQRNKGNFPGRFSGRQFSNSRSEMNVSTLELGDSALYLCASSFPHRTTSGDSYEQYFGPGTRLTVT.